The T cell receptor beta chain described here comes from a study of blood T cell repertoires in COVID-19. The wider study: Acute-phase and convalescent COVID-19 samples originated in the United States, Italy and Spain. PBMCs, B-cell-depleted T cells, or T cells provided the cDNA or gDNA that made up the material.

The authors' processing: Researchers report that nucleated cell counts were estimated from reference gene primer amplification. Assay used: immunoSEQ multiplex PCR; TCRdb lists only in-frame clones, some missing. V and J calls and clone size are given by that table; D and trimming were obtained from the DNA. In the table there are approximately 200,000 clones, 80% to 90% of which are singletons. CDR1 is LNHDA, CDR2 SQIVND, per germline (reference sequence). Trimming took 4 bases from V and 0 from J; bases not matched to a gene: 7. This CDR3 has 18 amino acids. The TCR comes from a man aged 60 to 69 who had recovered from COVID-19. V is TRBV19 and J is TRBJ2-6; 9 bases agree with TRBD1. Source material: peripheral blood. CDR3 sequence (DNA): TGTGCCAGTAGTACGAGGACAGGGGCCTACTCTGGGGCCAACGTCCTGACTTTC. It yields the protein CASSTRTGAYSGANVLTF.